This T cell receptor beta chain is drawn from a study of blood T cell repertoires in COVID-19. Background on the study: Researchers got acute and convalescent COVID-19 samples from the United States, Italy and Spain.

Under the authors' procedure: Amplifying reference gene primers gave estimates of nucleated cell counts. Method: immunoSEQ multiplex PCR; TCRdb's copy keeps in-frame clones and lacks some. That table is the source of V, J and clone size, and D and trimming were worked out from the DNA. This sample has 250,000 to 300,000 clones, with around 82% found just once. Trimming shortened V by 7 bases and J by 7 bases, and 7 bases separated the two germline ends. Per germline, CDR1 MGHDK and CDR2 SYGVNS. CDR3 length: 11 amino acids. The rearrangement links TRBV25-1 to TRBJ2-2; D unclear. Sequencing was done on a sample of peripheral blood. The TCR originated in a man older than 75 with acute or convalescent COVID-19. The CDR3 DNA reads TGTGCCAGCAATACTATCGGGGAGCTGTTTTTT. It yields the protein CASNTIGELFF. The full variable domain, its missing parts supplied by reference TRBV25-1 and TRBJ2-2, is EADIYQTPRYLVIGTGKKITLECSQTMGHDKMYWYQQDPGMELHLIHYSYGVNSTEKGDLSSESTVSRIRTEHFPLTLESARPSHTSQYLCASNTIGELFFGEGSRLTVL.